This paragraph reports one T cell receptor beta chain. No antigen is known for it. The donors were adults (healthy and HIV-negative) with no recent acute infections or vaccinations. This entry is derived from a study of shared clonotypes between healthy human individuals. Profiling relied on immunoSEQ multiplex PCR, and the TCRdb table lists in-frame clones only, not all of them. The sample consists of about 2.3 million clones, over 90% of them appearing once. The study, taken as a whole, reports: Naive CD4 clonotypes overlapped across a handful of donors at approximately 5%.

CDR3 length equals 15 residues. V was pared by 6 bases and J by 6 bases, with 3 bases of the junction left unmatched. Germline V gene sequence: CDR1 SNHLY, CDR2 FYNNEI. The sequenced sample was naive CD4+ T cells from PBMCs. Stated subset: CD45RA+ positively selected. This chain links TRBV2 with TRBJ2-2; 14 nucleotides match TRBD2. The receptor's source is a man between 18 and 29 years old in good health. Some clones in this sample may be carry-over from other donors' samples. Here the CDR3 reads CASSTGLAGAGELFF. The CDR3 DNA is TGTGCCAGCAGCACGGGACTAGCGGGAGCCGGGGAGCTGTTTTTT. Using reference TRBV2 and TRBJ2-2 for the parts outside the CDR3, the full variable domain is EPEVTQTPSHQVTQMGQEVILRCVPISNHLYFYWYRQILGQKVEFLVSFYNNEISEKSEIFDDQFSVERPDGSNFTLKIRSTKLEDSAMYFCASSTGLAGAGELFFGEGSRLTVL.